One T cell receptor beta chain is described in this entry. CDR3 length: 16 amino acids. The V gene end was trimmed by 4 bases and the J gene end by 3 bases; junction bases not matched to a gene: 10. Germline V gene data show CDR1 as LGHNA and CDR2 as YNFKEQ. These data originate in a study of cytomegalovirus exposure and HLA in healthy donors. TCRdb keeps only in-frame clones here, not all; method: immunoSEQ multiplex PCR. This sample yields 110,000 or so clones, of which around 88% are seen a single time; 1.5% to 2% belongs to the top ten. The sequence was collected from a man between 18 and 35 years old in good health and CMV-seronegative. The sequencing sample was made of PBMCs. The chain recombines TRBV4-2 with TRBJ2-7; 9 nucleotides agree with TRBD2. As DNA, the CDR3 is TGTGCCAGCAGCCTCAGACAAGCGGGAGGTCTCTACGAGCAGTACTTC. It specifies CASSLRQAGGLYEQYF.